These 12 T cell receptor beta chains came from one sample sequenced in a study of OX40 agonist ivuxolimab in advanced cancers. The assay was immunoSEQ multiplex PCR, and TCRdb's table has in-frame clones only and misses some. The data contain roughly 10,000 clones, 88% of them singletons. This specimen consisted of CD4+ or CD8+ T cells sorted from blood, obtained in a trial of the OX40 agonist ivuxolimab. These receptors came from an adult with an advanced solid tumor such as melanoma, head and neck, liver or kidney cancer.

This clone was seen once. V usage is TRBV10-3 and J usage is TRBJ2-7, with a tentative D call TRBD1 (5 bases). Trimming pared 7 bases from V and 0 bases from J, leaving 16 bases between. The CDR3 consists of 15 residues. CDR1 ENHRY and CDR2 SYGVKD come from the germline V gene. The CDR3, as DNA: TGTGCCATCACCGGTTCCGACAGCCACTCCTACGAGCAGTACTTC. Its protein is CAITGSDSHSYEQYF.

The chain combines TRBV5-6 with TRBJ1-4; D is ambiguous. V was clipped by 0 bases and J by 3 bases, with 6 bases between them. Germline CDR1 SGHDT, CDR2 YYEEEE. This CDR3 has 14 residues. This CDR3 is CASSLVGPNEKLFF. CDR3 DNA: TGTGCCAGCAGCTTGGTCGGACCTAATGAAAAACTGTTTTTT. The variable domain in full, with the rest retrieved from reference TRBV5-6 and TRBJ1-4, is DAGVTQSPTHLIKTRGQQVTLRCSPKSGHDTVSWYQQALGQGPQFIFQYYEEEERQRGNFPDRFSGHQFPNYSSELNVNALLLGDSALYLCASSLVGPNEKLFFGSGTQLSVL.

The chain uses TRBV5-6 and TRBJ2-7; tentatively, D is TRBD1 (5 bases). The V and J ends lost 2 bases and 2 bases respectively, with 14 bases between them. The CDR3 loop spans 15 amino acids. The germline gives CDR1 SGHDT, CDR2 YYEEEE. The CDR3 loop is CASSFAIRGTYEQYF. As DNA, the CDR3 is TGTGCCAGCAGCTTCGCGATAAGGGGTACCTACGAGCAGTACTTC.

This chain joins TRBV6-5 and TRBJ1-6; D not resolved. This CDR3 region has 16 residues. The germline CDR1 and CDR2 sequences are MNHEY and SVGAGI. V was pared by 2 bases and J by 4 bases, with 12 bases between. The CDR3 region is CASSYGSPRYNSPLHF. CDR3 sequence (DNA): TGTGCCAGCAGTTACGGATCCCCTCGGTATAATTCACCCCTCCACTTT.

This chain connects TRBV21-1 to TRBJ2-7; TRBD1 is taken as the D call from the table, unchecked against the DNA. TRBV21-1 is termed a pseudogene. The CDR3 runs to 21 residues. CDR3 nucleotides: TGTGCCAGCAGCAAAGCTATGAGCCCCCCCGGAAGACAGGCGGTGTGGTACGAGCAGTACTTC. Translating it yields CASSKAMSPPGRQAVWYEQYF.

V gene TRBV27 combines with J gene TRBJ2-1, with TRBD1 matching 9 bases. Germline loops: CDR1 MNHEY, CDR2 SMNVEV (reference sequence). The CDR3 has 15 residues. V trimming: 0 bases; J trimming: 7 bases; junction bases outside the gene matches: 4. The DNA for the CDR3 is TGTGCCAGCAGTTTATCGATGACAGGGGGGAATGAGCAGTTCTTC. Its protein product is CASSLSMTGGNEQFF.

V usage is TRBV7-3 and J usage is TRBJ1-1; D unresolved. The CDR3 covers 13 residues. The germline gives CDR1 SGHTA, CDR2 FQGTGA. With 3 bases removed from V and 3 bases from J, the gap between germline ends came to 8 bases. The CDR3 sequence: CASSFRPYTEAFF. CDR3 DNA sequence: TGTGCCAGCAGCTTTCGGCCTTACACTGAAGCTTTCTTT.

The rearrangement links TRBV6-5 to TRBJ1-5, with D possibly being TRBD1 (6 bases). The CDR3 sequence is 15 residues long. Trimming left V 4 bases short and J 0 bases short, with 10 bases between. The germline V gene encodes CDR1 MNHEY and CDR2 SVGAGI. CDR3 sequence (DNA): TGTGCCAGCAGTTCCAGGGGTGATAGCAATCAGCCCCAGCATTTT. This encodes CASSSRGDSNQPQHF.

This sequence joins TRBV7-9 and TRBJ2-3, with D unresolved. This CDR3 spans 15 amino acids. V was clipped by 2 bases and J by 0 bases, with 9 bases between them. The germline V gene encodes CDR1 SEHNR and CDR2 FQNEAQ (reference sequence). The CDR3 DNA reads TGTGCCAGCAGCTTACTTGGCGGAAGCACAGATACGCAGTATTTT. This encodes CASSLLGGSTDTQYF.

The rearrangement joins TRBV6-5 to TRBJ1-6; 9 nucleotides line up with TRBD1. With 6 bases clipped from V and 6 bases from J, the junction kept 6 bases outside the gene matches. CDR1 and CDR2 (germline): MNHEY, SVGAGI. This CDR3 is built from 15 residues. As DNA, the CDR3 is TGTGCCAGCAGGGTCGGACAGGGGTTTAATTCACCCCTCCACTTT. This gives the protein CASRVGQGFNSPLHF.

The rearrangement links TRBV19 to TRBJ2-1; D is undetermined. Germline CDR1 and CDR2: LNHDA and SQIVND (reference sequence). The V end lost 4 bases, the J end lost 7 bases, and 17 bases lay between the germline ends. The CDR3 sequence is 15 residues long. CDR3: CASSKGLLGINEQFF. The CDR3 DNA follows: TGTGCCAGTAGTAAGGGCCTCTTGGGGATAAATGAGCAGTTCTTC.

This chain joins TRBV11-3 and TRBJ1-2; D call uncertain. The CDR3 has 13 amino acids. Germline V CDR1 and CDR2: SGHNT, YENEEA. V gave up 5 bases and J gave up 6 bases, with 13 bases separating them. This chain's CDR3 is CASSPNRADGYTF. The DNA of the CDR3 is TGTGCCAGCAGCCCTAACCGGGCCGATGGCTACACCTTC.